This T cell receptor (beta chain) was recorded in a study of cytomegalovirus exposure and HLA in healthy donors. For the study at large: Counted in an early data release were some 81 million unique TCRs from HLA-typed donors. Notes on the study in general: Some highly shared sequence variants likely arose as a pipeline artifact. As was reported, the HLA-A and HLA-B alleles of most subjects were accurately predicted from TCR beta sequences.

The PCR used 60 Vbeta and 13 Jbeta primers. Only in-frame clones appear in the TCRdb table, and some are missing; sequencing was by immunoSEQ multiplex PCR. The profile covers under 150,000 clones, with 76% appearing a single time and under 2% taken by the ten largest. CDR3 length: 16 residues. V was pared by 1 base and J by 0 bases, with 15 bases between. Germline V CDR1 and CDR2: SQVTM, ANQGSEA. As to this clone: Its specificity is unknown.

This sequence originates from a female donor in good health and CMV-seropositive. The sequencing sample was made of PBMCs. V usage is TRBV29-1 and J usage is TRBJ1-1; tentative D call: TRBD1 (5 bases). Here the CDR3 reads CSVEGGAPPMNTEAFF. CDR3 DNA: TGCAGCGTTGAAGGTGGGGCCCCCCCCATGAACACTGAAGCTTTCTTT.